The sequence of this T cell receptor beta chain was determined in a study of blood T cell repertoires in COVID-19. Background on the study: Donors in the United States, Italy and Spain gave samples during acute or convalescent COVID-19.

The germline V gene has CDR1 SGHTA and CDR2 FQGNSA. V shed 6 bases, J shed 2 bases, and the junction held 4 bases outside the gene matches. The CDR3 extends over 13 amino acids. This clone occurred a few times. In the source study's methods: Estimated nucleated cell counts came from reference gene primer amplification. Here immunoSEQ multiplex PCR was the method, and the copy in TCRdb shows in-frame clones only, minus some. The V and J calls and the clone size are those of that table, but D and trimming were determined from the DNA. This table holds about 130,000 clones, just under 85% found once. Sequencing used PBMCs or T cells enriched from blood (not recorded which). The rearrangement links TRBV7-2 to TRBJ2-7; 7 bases agree with TRBD1. This receptor was obtained from a man over 45 who had recovered from COVID-19. The CDR3 sequence: CASRYTGAYEQYF. The CDR3, as DNA: TGTGCCAGCAGGTATACAGGGGCCTACGAGCAGTACTTC.